This T cell receptor beta chain was captured in a study of cytomegalovirus exposure and HLA in healthy donors. Study-level information: HLA-typed donors were the source of around 87 million unique TCRs, which an early data release held.

Study results and limitations: Excluded: some indistinguishable V segments such as TRBV6-2 and TRBV6-3. Only CMV serostatus was available as immune exposure information.

The CDR3 extends over 16 amino acids. Deletions cut 1 base from V and 4 bases from J, with 16 bases between. Germline assignment: CDR1 SGHVS and CDR2 FQNEAQ. About this clone: No antigen is known for it.

This PCR relied on a set of 60 Vbeta primers and 13 Jbeta primers. Clones were read by immunoSEQ multiplex PCR, and TCRdb kept only the in-frame ones, dropping some. Of under 200,000 clones in the sample, 75% to 90% were seen once. The receptor was derived from a woman aged 18-29 years in good health and CMV-seronegative. Sequenced input: PBMCs. V and J are TRBV7-8 and TRBJ1-2, with D possibly matching TRBD1 (6 bases). The CDR3 loop reads CASSLVGGAGAYGYTF. DNA of the CDR3: TGTGCCAGCAGCTTAGTAGGGGGGGCTGGGGCCTATGGCTACACCTTC.